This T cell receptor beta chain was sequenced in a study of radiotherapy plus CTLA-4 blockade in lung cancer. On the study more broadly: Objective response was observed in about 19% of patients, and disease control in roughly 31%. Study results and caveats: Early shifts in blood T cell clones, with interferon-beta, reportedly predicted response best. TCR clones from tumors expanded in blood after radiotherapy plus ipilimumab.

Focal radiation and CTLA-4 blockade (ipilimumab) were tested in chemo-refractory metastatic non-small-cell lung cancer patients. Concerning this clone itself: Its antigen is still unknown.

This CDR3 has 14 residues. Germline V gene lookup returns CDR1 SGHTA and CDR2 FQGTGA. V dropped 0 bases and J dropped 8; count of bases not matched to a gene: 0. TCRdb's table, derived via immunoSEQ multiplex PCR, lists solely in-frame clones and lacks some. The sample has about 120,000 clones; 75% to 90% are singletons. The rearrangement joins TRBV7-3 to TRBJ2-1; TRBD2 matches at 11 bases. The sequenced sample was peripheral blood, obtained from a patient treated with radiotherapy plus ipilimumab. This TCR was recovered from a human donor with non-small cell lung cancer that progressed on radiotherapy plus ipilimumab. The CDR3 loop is CASSLTSGRDEQFF. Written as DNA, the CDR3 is TGTGCCAGCAGCTTAACTAGCGGGAGGGATGAGCAGTTCTTC.